This T cell receptor (beta chain) was retrieved from a study of blood T cells in healthy people across ages. Study-wide background: With template switching, about one barcoded beta molecule was captured per two T cells.

Next came a second PCR, run for about 7 to 12 cycles, which used a sample-barcoded 5' primer along with a J-beta primer mix. TCRdb reprocessed the 5' RACE reads via MiXCR and lists one record per CDR3 protein. Among over 950,000 distinct CDR3 sequences listed, around two fifths were seen once. Findings and limits, study-wide: It was the long-lived donors that had more naive CD4+ cells and higher diversity than aged donors.

The V gene end was trimmed by 1 base and the J gene end by 6 bases; junction bases not matched to a gene: 25. The CDR3 runs to 21 residues. The germline CDR1 and CDR2 sequences are LGHNA and YNFKEQ. Each donor's blood draw was 8.5 to 10 milliliters of peripheral blood. This clonotype was detected many times. Its antigen is currently unknown. Sample: blood. The clonotype was recovered from a young man in good health. The rearrangement uses TRBV4-2 and TRBJ2-3, with 7 bases identical to TRBD1. CDR3 coding DNA: TGTGCCAGCAGCCAAGTGTCGGGCGCAAACACAGGGGTAGAGGAGGTGGATACGCAGTATTTT. Protein product: CASSQVSGANTGVEEVDTQYF.